One sample yielded the 20 T cell receptor beta chains listed below, sequenced in a study of early stage breast cancer tumors. Produced via immunoSEQ multiplex PCR; TCRdb's table is partial and in-frame only. Altogether 25,000 to 35,000 clones are present, roughly three fifths being singletons, with the ten largest covering nearly 8.5%. The sequencing input was breast tumor tissue. The source of these receptors is a person aged 50 to 59 with breast cancer.

This clone was picked up a small number of times. The gene calls are TRBV11-2 and TRBJ2-7; a weak D match, TRBD1 (5 bases). The germline gives CDR1 SGHAT, CDR2 FQNNGV. Trimming pared 8 bases from V and 0 bases from J, leaving 11 bases between. The CDR3 is 13 residues long. The CDR3 protein is CASATGFSYEQYF. In DNA form, the CDR3 reads TGTGCCAGCGCTACAGGTTTCTCCTACGAGCAGTACTTC.

J is TRBJ2-1 and V is TRBV13; maybe TRBD1 (6 bases). Trimming took off 1 base at V and 9 bases at J, with 13 bases between the two ends. Per germline, CDR1 PRHDT and CDR2 FYEKMQ (reference sequence). There are 14 residues in the CDR3. As DNA, the CDR3 is TGTGCCAGCAGCTTAGTAGGCAGGGGCGGTGAGCAGTTCTTC. Translated, it gives CASSLVGRGGEQFF.

This clone turned up a few times. This chain joins TRBV29-1 and TRBJ2-4; D is unresolved. This CDR3 region has 12 residues. Per germline, CDR1 SQVTM and CDR2 ANQGSEA. V lost 5 bases and J lost 8, with 13 bases in between. CDR3 coding DNA: TGCAGCGTTCTCGATGGTCACGACATTCAGTACTTC. Its protein is CSVLDGHDIQYF.

This clone was counted between two and nine times. The chain joins TRBV25-1 to TRBJ1-2; possibly TRBD1 for D (5 bases). The length of the CDR3 is 13 residues. V lost 7 bases and J 3 bases, leaving 12 bases between the germline ends. CDR1 is MGHDK and CDR2 is SYGVNS in the germline V gene. The CDR3 reads CASTLWGDYGYTF. CDR3 DNA sequence: TGTGCCAGCACCCTGTGGGGGGACTATGGCTACACCTTC.

This chain's CDR3 is CASSPGLAGGFQETQYF. The CDR3 bases are TGTGCCAGCAGCCCGGGACTAGCGGGGGGTTTCCAAGAGACCCAGTACTTC. The rearrangement links TRBV7-8 to TRBJ2-5; the match to TRBD2 covers 15 bases. Trimming cost V 5 bases and J 1 base; bases outside gene matches: 5. The CDR3 covers 17 residues. CDR1 and CDR2 from the germline V gene are SGHVS and FQNEAQ.

This clone was found a few times. V and J are TRBV6-6 and TRBJ2-3, with D unclear. V gave up 4 bases and J gave up 6 bases, with 8 bases separating them. The CDR3 covers 12 residues. The germline V gene encodes CDR1 MNHNY and CDR2 SVGAGI (reference sequence). Here the CDR3 DNA reads TGTGCCAGCAGTTCTATGGGGGATACGCAGTATTTT. Protein product: CASSSMGDTQYF.

V and J are TRBV7-3 and TRBJ1-1; D call uncertain. Trimming cost V 0 bases and J 4 bases, with 6 bases left between them. The germline CDR1 and CDR2 sequences are SGHTA and FQGTGA. This CDR3 spans 13 amino acids. The CDR3 DNA follows: TGTGCCAGCAGCTTAACGCGGACCACTGAAGCTTTCTTT. It codes for CASSLTRTTEAFF. Variable domain in full (rest from reference TRBV7-3 and TRBJ1-1): GAGVSQTPSNKVTEKGKYVELRCDPISGHTALYWYRQSLGQGPEFLIYFQGTGAADDSGLPNDRFFAVRPEGSVSTLKIQRTERGDSAVYLCASSLTRTTEAFFGQGTRLTVV.

CDR3 in amino acids: CASSSNGWGLAALNTQYF. CDR3 nucleotide sequence: TGTGCCAGCAGCTCCAATGGGTGGGGACTAGCGGCCTTGAATACGCAGTATTTT. V usage is TRBV7-8 and J usage is TRBJ2-3, with 11 bases that match TRBD2. The ends lost 4 bases at V and 7 bases at J; junction bases unmatched: 16. The CDR3 is made up of 18 amino acids. Germline V gene data show CDR1 as SGHVS and CDR2 as FQNEAQ.

V gene TRBV30 combines with J gene TRBJ1-5; 7 bases align to TRBD1. CDR1 and CDR2 from the germline V gene are GTSNPN and SVGIG (reference sequence). CDR3 size: 14 residues. Trimming at V came to 2 bases and at J to 5 bases, leaving 6 bases not matched to a gene. The CDR3 DNA follows: TGTGCCTGGAGTAGGGGGCAGTGGGATCAGCCCCAGCATTTT. Its translation is CAWSRGQWDQPQHF.

This sequence joins TRBV18 and TRBJ1-1, with TRBD1 matching over 7 bases. The CDR3 covers 15 residues. J gave up 2 bases and V 5 bases, and 8 bases lay outside the gene matches. Germline V gives CDR1 KGHSH, CDR2 LQKENI. CDR3 sequence reads: CASSFNRGVNTEAFF. The CDR3 DNA reads TGTGCCAGCTCATTTAACAGGGGCGTTAACACTGAAGCTTTCTTT. Full variable domain (remainder filled in from reference TRBV18 and TRBJ1-1): NAGVMQNPRHLVRRRGQEARLRCSPMKGHSHVYWYRQLPEEGLKFMVYLQKENIIDESGMPKERFSAEFPKEGPSILRIQQVVRGDSAAYFCASSFNRGVNTEAFFGQGTRLTVV.

The chain joins TRBV6-6 to TRBJ2-7, with D possibly TRBD2 on 5 matching bases. Germline V CDR1 and CDR2: MNHNY, SVGAGI (reference sequence). V was trimmed by 8 bases and J by 6 bases, leaving 17 bases between them. The CDR3 consists of 13 residues. The CDR3 here is CASPLKRSFEQYF. The CDR3 DNA is TGTGCCAGCCCCCTGAAGCGGAGTTTCGAGCAGTACTTC.

The gene calls are TRBV6-1 and TRBJ2-3, with 9 bases lining up with TRBD2. The germline CDR1 and CDR2 sequences are MNHNS and SASEGT. The CDR3 sequence is 15 residues long. Trimming at V came to 2 bases and at J to 1 base, leaving 1 base not matched to a gene. CDR3 bases: TGTGCCAGCAGTGAAAGACTAGCGGGCACAGATACGCAGTATTTT. Protein sequence: CASSERLAGTDTQYF.

V is TRBV2 and J is TRBJ2-7, with TRBD1 as a possible D gene (6 bases). The CDR3 is made up of 11 amino acids. With 5 bases removed from V and 7 bases from J, the gap between germline ends came to 9 bases. Per germline, CDR1 SNHLY and CDR2 FYNNEI. In DNA form, the CDR3 reads TGTGCCAGCAGTCGAACAGGGGAGCAGTACTTC. Protein: CASSRTGEQYF.

V is TRBV4-1 and J is TRBJ2-1; 9 nucleotides align to TRBD1. J lost 4 bases, V lost 5 bases, and 6 bases had no gene match. Germline V gene data show CDR1 as MGHRA and CDR2 as YSYEKL. The CDR3 runs to 15 residues. CDR3 loop: CASSSRDRDYNEQFF. CDR3 nucleotide sequence: TGCGCCAGCAGCTCCCGGGACAGGGATTACAATGAGCAGTTCTTC.

Points on this clone: One end of the junction is discordant with germline, which a read error may explain. The J gene is TRBJ2-5, the V gene TRBV7-3; 7 bases agree with TRBD1. The germline V gene encodes CDR1 SGHTA and CDR2 FQGTGA. The CDR3 runs 14 residues. CDR3 sequence reads: CASSLNPGTEIQYF. The CDR3 DNA follows: TGTGCCAGCAGCTTAAATCCGGGGACAGAGATCCAGTACTTC.

This clone was seen a few times. This chain uses TRBV5-1 with TRBJ2-1; D unresolved. The germline gives CDR1 SGHRS, CDR2 YFSETQ. V dropped 0 bases and J dropped 3 bases, with 19 bases sitting between them. The CDR3 is 18 residues long. For the CDR3, the DNA is TGCGCCAGCAGCTTGGAGGACCCCCTTACACATTTCTACAATGAGCAGTTCTTC. It specifies CASSLEDPLTHFYNEQFF. The full variable domain, in which reference TRBV5-1 and TRBJ2-1 provide the parts outside the CDR3, is KAGVTQTPRYLIKTRGQQVTLSCSPISGHRSVSWYQQTPGQGLQFLFEYFSETQRNKGNFPGRFSGRQFSNSRSEMNVSTLELGDSALYLCASSLEDPLTHFYNEQFFGPGTRLTVL.

V usage is TRBV7-8 and J usage is TRBJ1-2; perhaps TRBD1 as D (5 bases). Trimming took 5 bases from V and 7 from J, leaving 20 bases between them. Germline V gene sequence: CDR1 SGHVS, CDR2 FQNEAQ. The CDR3 has 15 residues. The chain's CDR3 is CASSPLTRGDGGYTF. The CDR3, as DNA: TGTGCCAGCAGCCCTTTGACGAGGGGTGATGGTGGCTACACCTTC.

J is TRBJ2-7 and V is TRBV13; D is perhaps TRBD1 (5 bases). The germline gives CDR1 PRHDT, CDR2 FYEKMQ (reference sequence). The CDR3 covers 13 residues. V was trimmed by 3 bases and J by 3 bases, leaving 9 bases between them. The CDR3 sequence: CASSFQQVYEQYF. Written as DNA, the CDR3 is TGTGCCAGCAGCTTCCAACAGGTCTACGAGCAGTACTTC.

V usage is TRBV15 and J usage is TRBJ2-1, with D possibly being TRBD1 or TRBD2 (5 bases each). Germline V gene data show CDR1 as LNHNV and CDR2 as YYDKDF (reference sequence). The CDR3 is 16 amino acids. Trimming took 2 bases from V and 0 from J, leaving 11 bases between them. The CDR3 region has the DNA TGTGCCACCAGCAGAACTAGTGGGGGCTCCTACAATGAGCAGTTCTTC. It is translated as CATSRTSGGSYNEQFF.

The chain is built from TRBV11-2 and TRBJ2-7; TRBD2 matches 11 bases. CDR1 is SGHAT, CDR2 FQNNGV, per germline. The length of the CDR3 is 15 residues. After removal of 7 bases from V and 4 bases from J, the junction contained 9 bases not matched to a gene. CDR3 protein: CASTLSTSGMYEQYF. The CDR3 DNA follows: TGTGCCAGCACCCTCTCGACTAGCGGGATGTACGAGCAGTACTTC.